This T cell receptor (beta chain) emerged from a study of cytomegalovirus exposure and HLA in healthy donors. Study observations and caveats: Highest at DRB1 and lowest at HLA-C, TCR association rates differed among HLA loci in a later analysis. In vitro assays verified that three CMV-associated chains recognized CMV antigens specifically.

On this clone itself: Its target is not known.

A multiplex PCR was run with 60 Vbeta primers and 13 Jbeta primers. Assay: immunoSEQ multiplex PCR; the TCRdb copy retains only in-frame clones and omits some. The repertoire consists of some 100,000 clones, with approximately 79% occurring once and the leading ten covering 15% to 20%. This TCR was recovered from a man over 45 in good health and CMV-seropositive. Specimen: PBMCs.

CDR3 in DNA: TGTGCCAGCAGCTTAGCGGGAGGCTACGAGCAGTACTTC. Translation gives CASSLAGGYEQYF. The genes are TRBV13 and TRBJ2-7; TRBD2 agrees at 7 bases. Losses at the gene ends were 1 base for V and 3 bases for J; bases not matched to a gene: 0. The CDR3 covers 13 residues. The germline V gene encodes CDR1 PRHDT and CDR2 FYEKMQ (reference sequence).